Listed here are 21 T cell receptor beta chains from one sample, sequenced in a study of blood T cells in healthy people across ages. Then a second PCR, running roughly 7 to 12 cycles, was carried out with a sample-barcoded 5' primer and a J-beta primer mix. From the 5' RACE reads, TCRdb called clonotypes with MiXCR, one entry per CDR3 protein. This table has approximately 800,000 distinct CDR3 sequences, 25% to 30% appearing once. The same data also contributed to another study, on T cells of mothers and their children.

The sequenced sample consisted of blood. The origin of the receptors is a boy younger than 18 in good health.

This chain uses TRBV7-2 with TRBJ2-4, with D perhaps being TRBD1 or TRBD2 (6 bases each). CDR3 length equals 18 residues. Trimming removed 5 bases from V and 3 bases from J, with 23 bases in between. CDR1 is SGHTA, CDR2 FQGNSA, per germline. Written as DNA, the CDR3 is TGTGCCAGCAGCAACACCTATAGCCTGAGGGGGGACAAAAACATTCAGTACTTC. Translating gives CASSNTYSLRGDKNIQYF.

This clonotype appeared a few times. This chain links TRBV6-1 with TRBJ2-2; D perhaps matches TRBD2 (6 bases). Trimming took off 5 bases at V and 6 bases at J, with 19 bases between the two ends. In germline, CDR1 is MNHNS, CDR2 SASEGT. This CDR3 is built from 16 residues. The CDR3 bases are TGTGCCAGCAGTCCCGGGGGACTTCCTCACGCCGGGGAGCTGTTTTTT. Protein sequence: CASSPGGLPHAGELFF.

This clonotype was observed a handful of times. The V call is TRBV29-1, the J call TRBJ2-1, with 8 bases fitting TRBD2. After removal of 4 bases from V and 3 bases from J, the junction contained 11 bases not matched to a gene. The CDR3 covers 16 residues. The V gene's germline CDR1 is SQVTM and CDR2 ANQGSEA. Here the CDR3 reads CSVVGIIAGNYNEQFF. The CDR3 DNA sequence: TGCAGCGTTGTGGGGATCATAGCGGGGAACTACAATGAGCAGTTCTTC.

This clonotype was picked up a small number of times. The rearrangement uses TRBV6-2 or TRBV6-3 and TRBJ2-1; 12 positions agree with TRBD2. Trimming at V came to 2 bases and at J to 7 bases, leaving 6 bases not matched to a gene. Per germline, CDR1 MNHEY and CDR2 SVGEGT. This CDR3 is built from 16 residues. In DNA form, the CDR3 reads TGTGCCAGCAGTTACACCACTAGCGGGGGGTTGAATGAGCAGTTCTTC. As protein: CASSYTTSGGLNEQFF.

This clonotype showed up just a few times. The V gene is TRBV13, the J gene TRBJ2-3, with a tentative D call TRBD1 (6 bases). V lost 4 bases, J lost 5 bases, and 13 bases lay in between. Germline V gene data show CDR1 as PRHDT and CDR2 as FYEKMQ (reference sequence). The CDR3 runs to 14 residues. CDR3 nucleotides: TGTGCCAGCAGCTCGGACAGAACACTAGATACGCAGTATTTT. Its translation: CASSSDRTLDTQYF.

This clonotype was seen once. As DNA, the CDR3 is TGTGCCAGCAGTTACTCCGGCTTCTCAGATACGCAGTATTTT. This sequence encodes CASSYSGFSDTQYF. The V call is TRBV6-6, the J call TRBJ2-3; no clear D. CDR1 and CDR2 (germline): MNHNY, SVGAGI (reference sequence). V lost 0 bases and J lost 4, with 8 bases in between. The CDR3 loop spans 14 amino acids.

This clonotype was found many times. V is TRBV4-1 and J is TRBJ2-5, with D possibly TRBD2 on 5 matching bases. Between the trimmed V and J ends, which lost 1 base and 2 bases, there was a span of 20 bases. The CDR3 has 18 amino acids. CDR1 is MGHRA, CDR2 YSYEKL, per germline. CDR3 nucleotide sequence: TGCGCCAGCAGCCAAGGTGCATGGAGGCGAGGGCCACAAGAGACCCAGTACTTC. This gives the protein CASSQGAWRRGPQETQYF.

As concerns this clonotype: A read error is likely, as this CDR3 ends without the conserved phenylalanine or tryptophan. The chain joins TRBV12-3 or TRBV12-4 to TRBJ2-3, with TRBD2 matching over 11 bases. The CDR3 sequence is 16 residues long. V was pared by 7 bases and J by 11 bases, with 17 bases of the junction left unmatched. The CDR3, as DNA: TGTGCCAGCACCGAATTAGCGGGAGGGAGAACAGATGTGCAGTATTCT. Translation gives CASTELAGGRTDVQYS.

This clonotype was seen a handful of times. The rearrangement uses TRBV7-2 and TRBJ1-3; D gene uncertain. V lost 4 bases to trimming and J lost 5 bases, with 9 bases between them. Per germline, CDR1 SGHTA and CDR2 FQGNSA. The CDR3 is 13 residues long. The CDR3 DNA follows: TGTGCCAGCAGCTCGACCCCCAGAAACACCATATATTTT. This sequence encodes CASSSTPRNTIYF.

This clonotype was counted a few times. The DNA of the CDR3 is TGCAGCGTTTCCCCTACCGGGGGGAACACAGATACGCAGTATTTT. Translating gives CSVSPTGGNTDTQYF. The V gene is TRBV29-1, the J gene TRBJ2-3, with TRBD2 matching over 7 bases. V was clipped by 5 bases and J by 2 bases; unmatched bases: 10. CDR3 length: 15 residues. CDR1 and CDR2 (germline): SQVTM, ANQGSEA.

At least ten counts were recorded for this clonotype. The V gene is TRBV20-1, the J gene TRBJ1-6; a possible D gene is TRBD1 (5 bases). Germline assignment: CDR1 DFQATT and CDR2 SNEGSKA (reference sequence). The CDR3 spans 13 residues. The germline V and J ends were trimmed by 5 bases and 7 bases, with 12 bases remaining between them. CDR3 coding DNA: TGCAGTGCTGGGACGGGGGGAAATTCACCCCTCCACTTT. This gives the protein CSAGTGGNSPLHF.

This chain joins TRBV20-1 and TRBJ2-1; TRBD2 might be the D (7 bases). CDR1 DFQATT and CDR2 SNEGSKA come from the germline V gene (reference sequence). The CDR3 spans 14 residues. V lost 1 base and J 7 bases, leaving 14 bases between the germline ends. CDR3 sequence: CSARGGGARNEQFF. CDR3 sequence (DNA): TGCAGTGCTAGAGGTGGGGGGGCGAGGAATGAGCAGTTCTTC.

V and J are TRBV27 and TRBJ2-5; 8 bases fit TRBD2. From germline, CDR1 is MNHEY and CDR2 SMNVEV (reference sequence). Trimming at V came to 7 bases and at J to 4 bases, leaving 5 bases not matched to a gene. The CDR3 consists of 13 residues. The CDR3 DNA reads TGTGCCAGCACTCGACGGGGGGGAGAGACCCAGTACTTC. Translation: CASTRRGGETQYF.

This clonotype was counted a few times. J is TRBJ2-6 and V is TRBV4-1, with TRBD1 as a possible D gene (5 bases). Germline V gene data show CDR1 as MGHRA and CDR2 as YSYEKL. Trimming stripped 1 base from V and 0 bases from J, with 19 bases between. This CDR3 is 20 amino acids long. CDR3 coding DNA: TGCGCCAGCAGCCAAGGAAATCTGCTGACAGTCCTCTCTGGGGCCAACGTCCTGACTTTC. It translates to CASSQGNLLTVLSGANVLTF.

This clonotype turned up a few times. J is TRBJ1-1 and V is TRBV7-2; TRBD1 agrees at 7 bases. The CDR3 consists of 13 residues. V gave up 5 bases and J gave up 6 bases; unmatched junction bases: 6. CDR1 is SGHTA, CDR2 FQGNSA, per germline. The chain's CDR3 is CASSTRTGPEAFF. The CDR3 DNA sequence: TGTGCCAGCAGCACTCGGACAGGACCTGAAGCTTTCTTT.

V gene TRBV5-5 combines with J gene TRBJ1-1; no definite D call. Trimming pared 2 bases from V and 0 bases from J, leaving 8 bases between. CDR1 SGHKS and CDR2 YYEKEE come from the germline V gene (reference sequence). This CDR3 contains 14 residues. The CDR3 nucleotides read TGTGCCAGCAGCTTACCCGTCGTGAACACTGAAGCTTTCTTT. This translates into CASSLPVVNTEAFF.

This clonotype has just a few counts. The rearrangement links TRBV28 to TRBJ2-5, with D tentatively TRBD2 (5 bases). The J call is in doubt because the DNA end fits TRBJ2-1 better. The CDR3 runs to 15 residues. From germline, CDR1 is MDHEN and CDR2 SYDVKM. The CDR3 sequence: CASSLWASRENEQFF. The CDR3 coding sequence is TGTGCCAGCAGTTTATGGGCTAGCCGAGAGAATGAGCAGTTCTTC.

Turning to this clonotype: A single base separates this from a much larger clone, so it may be a read error. The chain couples TRBV7-9 to TRBJ2-1; D gene ambiguous. V was trimmed by 5 bases and J by 7 bases, leaving 15 bases between them. Germline V gene lookup returns CDR1 SEHNR and CDR2 FQNEAQ (reference sequence). The CDR3 extends over 14 amino acids. The CDR3 is CASSPGYCLNEQFF. As DNA, the CDR3 is TGTGCCAGCAGCCCCGGGTACTGCTTAAATGAGCAGTTCTTC.

The chain couples TRBV12-3 or TRBV12-4 to TRBJ2-5, with a tentative D call TRBD2 (6 bases). Trimming cost V 5 bases and J 3 bases, with 13 bases left between them. The CDR3 length is 14 residues. The CDR3 DNA reads TGTGCCAGCAGTCCGCTGGAGGGCGAAGAGACCCAGTACTTC. This codes for CASSPLEGEETQYF.

This clonotype was counted between two and nine times. The V gene is TRBV7-9, the J gene TRBJ2-5; TRBD2 aligns across 10 bases. The CDR3 totals 14 residues. Germline-derived CDR1 and CDR2 are SEHNR and FQNEAQ (reference sequence). After removal of 5 bases from V and 3 bases from J, the junction contained 3 bases not matched to a gene. The CDR3 region is CASSILAGEETQYF. CDR3 DNA: TGTGCCAGCAGCATCCTAGCGGGGGAAGAGACCCAGTACTTC.

The chain couples TRBV20-1 to TRBJ2-7, with D tentatively TRBD1 (5 bases). The CDR3 runs to 15 residues. Per the germline V gene, CDR1 is DFQATT and CDR2 is SNEGSKA (reference sequence). Trimming took off 0 bases at V and 3 bases at J, with 15 bases between the two ends. The CDR3, as DNA: TGCAGTGCTAGAGATAATAGGGGATCGAACTACGAGCAGTACTTC. It encodes CSARDNRGSNYEQYF.